This T cell receptor (beta chain) was captured by sequencing in a study of PD-L1 blockade in urothelial cancer. Looking at the study overall: Between 0 and 3 prior chemotherapy regimens had been given to patients. Regarding the study as a whole: Pretreatment clonality of the blood TCR repertoire below the median was predictive of superior survival.

Germline V gives CDR1 LNHDA, CDR2 SQIVND (reference sequence). V was shortened by 5 bases and J by 6 bases, with 19 bases between the two germline ends. The CDR3 has 15 amino acids. The method was immunoSEQ multiplex PCR; TCRdb's version includes in-frame clones alone and lacks a portion of them. The repertoire consists of 35,000 or so clones, with about four fifths occurring once and the leading ten covering roughly a sixth. A remark on this clone: Its antigen is unidentified.

Sequencing used PBMCs, obtained around atezolizumab (anti-PD-L1) treatment. V usage is TRBV19 and J usage is TRBJ1-2, with D tentatively TRBD1 (5 bases). This receptor was taken from a man in his sixties with urothelial cancer. The CDR3 region has the DNA TGTGCCAGTAGTCCCGGTCAGGGATCGGTGGATGGCTACACCTTC. Encoded protein: CASSPGQGSVDGYTF.